This TCR beta chain was retrieved from a study of T cells in Graves' hyperthyroidism and ophthalmopathy (dated by TCRdb to the late 2010s). For context, the study as a whole: TCR V-J signatures able to tell the groups apart were searched for in a discovery cohort of 95 or so patients, of whom roughly 42 had Graves' ophthalmopathy and roughly 59 had stable Graves' hyperthyroidism. An independent validation cohort of 18 to 20 hyperthyroidism patients and 17 patients who later progressed to ophthalmopathy tested prospective prediction of ophthalmopathy. For training and testing, the 100 or so patients in the discovery cohort were randomly divided in a 7:3 ratio. In addition, the study compared T-cell repertoires in thyroid tissue and in blood from 6 or 7 Graves' hyperthyroidism patients. Once sampling was done, hyperthyroidism patients were given methimazole at a starting dose of 30 mg daily, whereas ophthalmopathy patients were given high-dose intravenous methylprednisolone. The paper reports TCR Vbeta CDR3 sequencing of more than 120 peripheral blood samples: 40 or so ophthalmopathy, over 70 hyperthyroidism and roughly 17 progressor patients. The paper's findings and limits, for the study overall: In validation, the model predicted progression to ophthalmopathy a median of roughly 6.1 months before onset, with 70% to 71% sensitivity and roughly 77% specificity. Most expanded thyroid clonotypes (frequency above 0.001) were also detected in blood, suggesting blood repertoires may reflect thyroid immune responses. A model built on a 13 V-J signature distinguished ophthalmopathy from stable hyperthyroidism, reaching approximately 89% sensitivity and about 81% specificity in cross-validation and 80%/75% in testing. Sample size was not statistically predetermined, and investigators were not blinded to group allocation.

Graves' hyperthyroidism was defined as stable when no progression to ophthalmopathy occurred over 18 months of follow-up. Hyperthyroidism patients were aged 18 to 65 years and newly diagnosed, with disease duration of less than 2 months. The study excluded patients with uncontrolled infections, other autoimmune diseases, pregnancy or lactation. Diagnoses were established on the basis of clinical symptoms, serum thyroxine and TRAb, thyroid ultrasound, and orbital computed tomography. Total RNA was extracted with Trizol reagent, and quality was checked on an Agilent 2100 Bioanalyzer. In regard to this clonotype: Its antigen is unknown. No quality values exist for individual bases; no much larger clone is one base distant.

CDR1 and CDR2 are read off the germline V gene as SQVTM and ANQGSEA. V lost 6 bases and J lost 0 bases, and the count of bases not matched to a germline gene is 6. The CDR3 holds 14 amino acids from the cysteine to the phenylalanine. Just CDR3 DNA is preserved here, 42 bases in frame from base 1. The TCR beta CDR3 regions were amplified from RNA transcripts. The first round of RT-PCR for the TCR CDR3 was performed with the HTBI primer set and the Qiagen OneStep RT-PCR kit. A second multiplex PCR round built the libraries, followed by size selection and purification. The libraries were sequenced on an Illumina HiSeq2000 using paired-end 100 bp reads. As for the original processing: SOAPnuke was used to process the raw data, removing reads that contained adapters or uncalled bases, had a mean Phred below 15, or lacked an exact match to the constant primer or identifier. High-quality paired reads were merged using COPE v1.2.5, and each unique nucleotide sequence was defined as a clonotype. MiTCR v1.1 was used to align the clonotypes against IMGT TRBV, TRBD and TRBJ reference segments. The analysis included only V-J combinations with a frequency above 0.0001, which together covered 99% to 99.2% of the repertoires. The TCS score was defined as the ratio of F50 (clonal expansion) to E x V (chaos), calculated using BLOSUM62-based TCRdist between CDR3 peptides within each V-J. Welch's t-statistics and random forest reduced 514 V-J features to 10 to 15, which were used in a naive Bayes classifier (R e1071). The similarity between thyroid and blood repertoires was quantified using the Morisita-Horn index. TCRdb reran the public reads through fastp at Q25 and MiXCR, keeping productive beta chains. Duplicate CDR3 protein sequences are folded into a single record with the most common DNA and genes. TCRdb, rather than the study authors, made the V and J calls. The sample data list approximately 500,000 distinct CDR3 sequences, and about half of these were observed just once. The ten largest clones add up to around 7.7% of the sample.

The sample comprised peripheral blood or thyroid tissue (not recorded which). This sequence originates from a woman between 18 and 29 years old with Graves' hyperthyroidism. The chain joins TRBV29-1 to TRBJ2-7, and 9 bases in between align with TRBD1. The DNA is as follows: TGCAGCGTCCGACAGGGGGAGAGCTCCTACGAGCAGTACTTC. This translates into CSVRQGESSYEQYF.